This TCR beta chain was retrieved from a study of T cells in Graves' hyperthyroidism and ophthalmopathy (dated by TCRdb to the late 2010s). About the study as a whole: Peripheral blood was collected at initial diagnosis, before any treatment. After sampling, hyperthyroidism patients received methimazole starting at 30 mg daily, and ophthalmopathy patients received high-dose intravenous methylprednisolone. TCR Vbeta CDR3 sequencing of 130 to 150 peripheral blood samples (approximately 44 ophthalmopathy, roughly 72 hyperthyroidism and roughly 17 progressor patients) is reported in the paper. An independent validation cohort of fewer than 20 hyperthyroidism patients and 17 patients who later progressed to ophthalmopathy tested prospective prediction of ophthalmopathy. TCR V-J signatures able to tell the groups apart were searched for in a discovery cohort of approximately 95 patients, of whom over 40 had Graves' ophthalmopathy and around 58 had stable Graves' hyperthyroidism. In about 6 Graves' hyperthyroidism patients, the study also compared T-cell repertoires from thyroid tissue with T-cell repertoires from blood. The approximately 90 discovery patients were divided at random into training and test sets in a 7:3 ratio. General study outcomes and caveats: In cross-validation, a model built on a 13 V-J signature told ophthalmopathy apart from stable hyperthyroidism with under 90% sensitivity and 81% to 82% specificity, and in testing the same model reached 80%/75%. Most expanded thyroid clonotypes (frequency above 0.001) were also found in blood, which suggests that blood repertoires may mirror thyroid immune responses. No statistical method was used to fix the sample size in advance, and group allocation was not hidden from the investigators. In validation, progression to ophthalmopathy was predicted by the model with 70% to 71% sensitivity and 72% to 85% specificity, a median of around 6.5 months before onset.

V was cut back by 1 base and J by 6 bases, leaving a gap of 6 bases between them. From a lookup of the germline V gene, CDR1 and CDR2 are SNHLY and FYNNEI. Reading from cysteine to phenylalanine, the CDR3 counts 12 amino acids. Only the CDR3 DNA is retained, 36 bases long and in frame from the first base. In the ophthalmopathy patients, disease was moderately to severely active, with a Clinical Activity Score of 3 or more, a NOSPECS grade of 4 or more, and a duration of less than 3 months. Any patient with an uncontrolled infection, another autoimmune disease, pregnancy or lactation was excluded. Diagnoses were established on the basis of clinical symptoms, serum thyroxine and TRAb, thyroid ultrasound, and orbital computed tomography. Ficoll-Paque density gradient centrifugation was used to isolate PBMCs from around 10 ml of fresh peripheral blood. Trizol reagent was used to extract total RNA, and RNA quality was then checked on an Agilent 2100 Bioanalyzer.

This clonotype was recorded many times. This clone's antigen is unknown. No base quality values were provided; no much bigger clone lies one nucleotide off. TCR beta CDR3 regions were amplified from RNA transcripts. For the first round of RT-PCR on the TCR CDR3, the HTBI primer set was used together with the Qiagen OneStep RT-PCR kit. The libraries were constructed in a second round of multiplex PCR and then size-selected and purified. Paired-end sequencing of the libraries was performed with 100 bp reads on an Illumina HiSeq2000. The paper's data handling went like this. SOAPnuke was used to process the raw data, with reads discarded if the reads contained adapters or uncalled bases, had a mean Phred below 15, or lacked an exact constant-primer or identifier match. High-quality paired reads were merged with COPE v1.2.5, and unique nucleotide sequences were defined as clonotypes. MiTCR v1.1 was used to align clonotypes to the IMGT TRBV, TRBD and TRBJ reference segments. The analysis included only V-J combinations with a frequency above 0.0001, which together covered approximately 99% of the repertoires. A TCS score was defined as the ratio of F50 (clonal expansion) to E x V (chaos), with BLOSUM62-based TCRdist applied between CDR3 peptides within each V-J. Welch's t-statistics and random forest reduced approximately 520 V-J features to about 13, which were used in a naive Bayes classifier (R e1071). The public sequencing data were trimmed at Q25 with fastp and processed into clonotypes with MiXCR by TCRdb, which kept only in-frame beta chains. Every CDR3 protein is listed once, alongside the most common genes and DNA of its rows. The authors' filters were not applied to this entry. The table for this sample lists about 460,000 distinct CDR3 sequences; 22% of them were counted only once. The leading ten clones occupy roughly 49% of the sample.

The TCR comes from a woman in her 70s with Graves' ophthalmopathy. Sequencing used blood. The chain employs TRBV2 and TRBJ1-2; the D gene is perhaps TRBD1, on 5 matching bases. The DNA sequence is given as TGTGCCAGCAGTGAAGGACAGAATGGCTACACCTTC. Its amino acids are CASSEGQNGYTF.